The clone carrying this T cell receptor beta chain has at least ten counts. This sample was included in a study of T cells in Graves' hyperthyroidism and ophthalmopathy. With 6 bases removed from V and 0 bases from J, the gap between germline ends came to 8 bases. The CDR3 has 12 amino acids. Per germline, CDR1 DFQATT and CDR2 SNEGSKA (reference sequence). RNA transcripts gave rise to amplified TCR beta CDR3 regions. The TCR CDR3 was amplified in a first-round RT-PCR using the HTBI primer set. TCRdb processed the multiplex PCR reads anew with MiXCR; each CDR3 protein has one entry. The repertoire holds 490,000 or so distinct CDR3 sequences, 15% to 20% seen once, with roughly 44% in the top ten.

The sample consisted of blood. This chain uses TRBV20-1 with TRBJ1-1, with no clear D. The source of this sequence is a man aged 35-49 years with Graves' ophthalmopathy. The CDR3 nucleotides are TGCAGTGCCAGACTTCTGAACACTGAAGCTTTCTTT. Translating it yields CSARLLNTEAFF.